The clone carrying this T cell receptor (beta chain) was picked up one time. The antigen is unknown. This sample was taken from a study of cytomegalovirus exposure and HLA in healthy donors. Regarding the study as a whole: HLA restriction was apparent for most CMV-associated TCR beta chains in a later analysis. The productive fraction for most TCR beta V segments was about 87% or about 30% in an earlier analysis.

This CDR3 region has 13 residues. CDR1 is GTSNPN and CDR2 is SVGIG in the germline V gene (reference sequence). V was clipped by 3 bases and J by 4 bases, with 7 bases between them. Use of 60 Vbeta and 13 Jbeta primers characterized the PCR. Data came from immunoSEQ multiplex PCR; TCRdb stores just in-frame clones and leaves some out. The sample consists of under 250,000 clones, around 80% of them appearing once. The sample taken for sequencing was PBMCs. This rearrangement joins TRBV30 to TRBJ2-6, with D unresolved. The TCR originated in a man aged 50-60 years in good health and CMV-seronegative. The chain's CDR3 is CAWRGAGANVLTF. As DNA, the CDR3 is TGTGCCTGGAGGGGCGCCGGGGCCAACGTCCTGACTTTC.